This T cell receptor (beta chain) is from a study of T cell changes during pregnancy in multiple sclerosis. Germline CDR1 is SEHNR and CDR2 is FQNEAQ (reference sequence). CDR3 length: 14 residues. With 4 bases removed from V and 3 bases from J, the gap between germline ends came to 10 bases. Profiled with immunoSEQ multiplex PCR; TCRdb holds only in-frame clones, not every one. Here the sample spans about 87,000 clones, roughly 93% being singletons. This clone was detected only a few times. Sequenced here: peripheral blood, sampled in the third trimester of pregnancy. This TCR derives from a female donor in good health, enrolled as a control in a pregnancy study. The rearrangement joins TRBV7-9 to TRBJ1-3; a possible D gene is TRBD1 (6 bases). CDR3 coding DNA: TGTGCCAGCAGCTCGGACAGAAGTGGAAACACCATATATTTT. Residues: CASSSDRSGNTIYF.